This T cell receptor beta chain was sequenced during a study of T cells after yellow fever vaccination. This clonotype was recorded many times. TCRdb reanalysed the 5' RACE reads using MiXCR and keeps one entry per CDR3 protein. Of under 150,000 distinct CDR3 sequences listed, less than 9.5% are singletons. This CDR3 contains 15 residues. Germline lookup yields CDR1 LNHDA and CDR2 SQIVND (reference sequence). Trimming removed 6 bases from V and 6 bases from J; junction bases left unmatched: 9. The input for sequencing was CD4+ T cells sorted from PBMCs, taken 5 days after the yellow fever booster vaccination. The gene calls are TRBV19 and TRBJ2-1, with 9 bases identical to TRBD2. This sequence was found in a man between 25 and 39 years old who received the YFV17D yellow fever vaccine. The CDR3 DNA reads as TGTGCCAGTAGCCGACCGGGACTAGCCTTCAATGAGCAGTTCTTC. This codes for CASSRPGLAFNEQFF.